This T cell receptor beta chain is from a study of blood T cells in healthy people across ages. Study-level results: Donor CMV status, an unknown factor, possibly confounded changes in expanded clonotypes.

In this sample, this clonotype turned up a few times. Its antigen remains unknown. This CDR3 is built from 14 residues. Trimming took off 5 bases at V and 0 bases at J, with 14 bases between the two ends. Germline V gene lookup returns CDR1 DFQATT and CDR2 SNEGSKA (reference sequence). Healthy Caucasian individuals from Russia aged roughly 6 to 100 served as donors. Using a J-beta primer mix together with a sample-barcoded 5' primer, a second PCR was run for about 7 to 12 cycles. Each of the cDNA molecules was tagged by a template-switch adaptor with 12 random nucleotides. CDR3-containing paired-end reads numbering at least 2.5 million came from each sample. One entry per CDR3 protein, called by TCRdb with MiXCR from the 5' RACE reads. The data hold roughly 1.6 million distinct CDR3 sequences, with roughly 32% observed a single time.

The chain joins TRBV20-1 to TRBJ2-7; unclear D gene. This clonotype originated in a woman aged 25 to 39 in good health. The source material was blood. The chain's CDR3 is CSAHPPRSSYEQYF. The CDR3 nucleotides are TGCAGTGCTCACCCCCCTAGGAGCTCCTACGAGCAGTACTTC.